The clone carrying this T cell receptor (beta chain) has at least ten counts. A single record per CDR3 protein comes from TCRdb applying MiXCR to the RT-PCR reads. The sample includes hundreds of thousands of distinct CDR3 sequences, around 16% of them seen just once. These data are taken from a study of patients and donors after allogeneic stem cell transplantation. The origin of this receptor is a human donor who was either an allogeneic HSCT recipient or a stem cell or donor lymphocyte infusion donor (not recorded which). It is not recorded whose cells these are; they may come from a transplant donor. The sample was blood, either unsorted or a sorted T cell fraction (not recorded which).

This CDR3 reads CASSPQGRNEQFF. The CDR3 region has the DNA TGTGCCAGCAGTCCGCAGGGTCGGAATGAGCAGTTCTTC. The rearrangement joins TRBV6-1 to TRBJ2-1; maybe TRBD1 (5 bases). CDR1 is MNHNS and CDR2 is SASEGT in the germline V gene. The CDR3 covers 13 residues. V was shortened by 5 bases and J by 7 bases, with 12 bases between the two germline ends.